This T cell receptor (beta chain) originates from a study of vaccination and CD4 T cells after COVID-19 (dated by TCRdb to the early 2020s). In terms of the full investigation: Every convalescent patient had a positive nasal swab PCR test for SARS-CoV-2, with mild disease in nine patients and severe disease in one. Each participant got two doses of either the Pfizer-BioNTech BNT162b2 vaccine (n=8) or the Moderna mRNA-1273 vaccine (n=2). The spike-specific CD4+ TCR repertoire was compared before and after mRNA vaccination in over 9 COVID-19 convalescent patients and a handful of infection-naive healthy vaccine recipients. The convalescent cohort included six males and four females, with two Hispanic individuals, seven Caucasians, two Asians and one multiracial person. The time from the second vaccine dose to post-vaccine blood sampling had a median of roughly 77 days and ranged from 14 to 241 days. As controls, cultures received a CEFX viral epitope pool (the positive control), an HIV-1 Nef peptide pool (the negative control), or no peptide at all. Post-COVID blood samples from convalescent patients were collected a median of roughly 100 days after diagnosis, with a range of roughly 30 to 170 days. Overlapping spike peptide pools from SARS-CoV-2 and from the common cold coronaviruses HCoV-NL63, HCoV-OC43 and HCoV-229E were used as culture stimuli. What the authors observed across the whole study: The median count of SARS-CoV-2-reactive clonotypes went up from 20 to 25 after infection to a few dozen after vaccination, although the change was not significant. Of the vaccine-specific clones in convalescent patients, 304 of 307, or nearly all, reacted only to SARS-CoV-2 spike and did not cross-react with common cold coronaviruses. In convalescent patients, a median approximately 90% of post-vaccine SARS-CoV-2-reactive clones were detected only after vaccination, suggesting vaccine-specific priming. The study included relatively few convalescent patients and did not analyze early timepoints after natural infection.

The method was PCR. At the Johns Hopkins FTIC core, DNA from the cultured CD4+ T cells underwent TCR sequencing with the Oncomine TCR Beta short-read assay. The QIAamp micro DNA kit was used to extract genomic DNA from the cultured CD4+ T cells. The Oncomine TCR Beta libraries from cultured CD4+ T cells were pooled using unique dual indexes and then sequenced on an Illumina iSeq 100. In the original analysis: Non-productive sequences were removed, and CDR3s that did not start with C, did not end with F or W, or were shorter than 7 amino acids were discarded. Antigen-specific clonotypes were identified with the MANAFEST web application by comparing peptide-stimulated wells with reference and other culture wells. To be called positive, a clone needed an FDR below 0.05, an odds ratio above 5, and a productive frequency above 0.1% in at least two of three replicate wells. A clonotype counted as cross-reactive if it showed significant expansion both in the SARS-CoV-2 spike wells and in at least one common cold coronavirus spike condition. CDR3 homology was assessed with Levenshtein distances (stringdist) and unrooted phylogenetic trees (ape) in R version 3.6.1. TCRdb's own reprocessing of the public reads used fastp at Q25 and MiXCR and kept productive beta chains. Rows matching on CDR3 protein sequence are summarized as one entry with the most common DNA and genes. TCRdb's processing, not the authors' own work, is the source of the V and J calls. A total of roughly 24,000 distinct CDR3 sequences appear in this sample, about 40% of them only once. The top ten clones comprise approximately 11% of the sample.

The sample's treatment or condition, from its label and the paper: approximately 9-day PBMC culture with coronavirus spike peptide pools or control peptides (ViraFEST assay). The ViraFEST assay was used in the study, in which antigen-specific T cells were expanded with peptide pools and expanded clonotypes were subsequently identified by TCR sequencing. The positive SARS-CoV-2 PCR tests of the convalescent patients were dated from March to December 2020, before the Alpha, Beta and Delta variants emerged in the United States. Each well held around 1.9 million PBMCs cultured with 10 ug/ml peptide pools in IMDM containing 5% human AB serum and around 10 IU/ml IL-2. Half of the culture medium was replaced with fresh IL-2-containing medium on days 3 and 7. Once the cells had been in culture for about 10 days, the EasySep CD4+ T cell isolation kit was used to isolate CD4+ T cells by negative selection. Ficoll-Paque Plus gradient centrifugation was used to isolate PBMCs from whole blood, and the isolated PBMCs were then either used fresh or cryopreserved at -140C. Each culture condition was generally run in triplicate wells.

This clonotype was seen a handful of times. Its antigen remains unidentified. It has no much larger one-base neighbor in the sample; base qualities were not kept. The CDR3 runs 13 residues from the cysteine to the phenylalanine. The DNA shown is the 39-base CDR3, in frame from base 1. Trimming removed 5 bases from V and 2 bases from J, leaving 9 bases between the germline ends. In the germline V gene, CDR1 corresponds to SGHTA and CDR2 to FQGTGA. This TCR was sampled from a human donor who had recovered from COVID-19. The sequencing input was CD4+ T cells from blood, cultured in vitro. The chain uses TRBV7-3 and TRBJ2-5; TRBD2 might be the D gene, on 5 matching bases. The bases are TGTGCCAGCAGCCGAGGGCCTCAAGAGACCCAGTACTTC. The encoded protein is CASSRGPQETQYF.